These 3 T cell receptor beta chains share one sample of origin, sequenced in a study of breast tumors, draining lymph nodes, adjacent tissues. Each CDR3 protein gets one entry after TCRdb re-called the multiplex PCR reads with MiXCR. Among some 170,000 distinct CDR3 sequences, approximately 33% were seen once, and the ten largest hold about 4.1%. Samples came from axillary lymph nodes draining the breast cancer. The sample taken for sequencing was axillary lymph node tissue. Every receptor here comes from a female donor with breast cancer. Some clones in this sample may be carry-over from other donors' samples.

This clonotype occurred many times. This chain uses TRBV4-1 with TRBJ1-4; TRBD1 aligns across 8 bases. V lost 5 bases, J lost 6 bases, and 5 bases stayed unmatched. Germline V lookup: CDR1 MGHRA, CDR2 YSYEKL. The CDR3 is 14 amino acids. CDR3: CASSSGTGDEKLFF. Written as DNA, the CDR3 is TGCGCCAGCAGCTCCGGGACAGGTGATGAAAAACTGTTTTTT.

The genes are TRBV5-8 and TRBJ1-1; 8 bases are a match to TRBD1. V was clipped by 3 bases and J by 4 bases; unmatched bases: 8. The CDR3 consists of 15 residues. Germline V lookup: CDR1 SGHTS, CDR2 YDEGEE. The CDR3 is CASSWWLQGATEAFF. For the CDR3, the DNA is TGTGCCAGCAGCTGGTGGTTGCAGGGGGCCACTGAAGCTTTCTTT.

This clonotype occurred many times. The CDR3 DNA follows: TGTGCCAGCAGCTTAGCTGCGCGACTGGGCTATGGCTACACCTTC. It encodes CASSLAARLGYGYTF. The chain recombines TRBV7-2 with TRBJ1-2; no firm D call. The CDR3 contains 15 residues. V dropped 0 bases and J dropped 4 bases, with 12 bases sitting between them. Germline CDR1 reads SGHTA; CDR2 reads FQGNSA.